The next 27 T cell receptor beta chains were all read from a single sample in a study of siplizumab effects on memory and regulatory T cells. Sequencing was performed with immunoSEQ multiplex PCR; in TCRdb, only in-frame clones are kept and a portion is missing. The sample consists of some 62,000 clones, over 65% of them appearing once. The source material was memory CD4+ T cells sorted from blood. The receptors come from a human donor in good health.

CDR3 nucleotide sequence: TGCGCCAGCAGCCCAGGGCCACTAGCGGGGTCGGCGGGAGAGACCCAGTACTTC. Residues: CASSPGPLAGSAGETQYF. The rearrangement links TRBV5-1 to TRBJ2-5, with TRBD2 matching 10 bases. With 4 bases clipped from V and 4 bases from J, the junction kept 16 bases outside the gene matches. From germline, CDR1 is SGHRS and CDR2 YFSETQ. The CDR3 length is 18 residues. Looking up the rest from reference TRBV5-1 and TRBJ2-5 gives the full variable domain: KAGVTQTPRYLIKTRGQQVTLSCSPISGHRSVSWYQQTPGQGLQFLFEYFSETQRNKGNFPGRFSGRQFSNSRSEMNVSTLELGDSALYLCASSPGPLAGSAGETQYFGPGTRLLVL.

CDR3 amino acids: CASRTTSGGPFSQYF. CDR3 DNA: TGTGCCAGCAGAACAACTAGCGGGGGGCCCTTCTCGCAGTATTTT. The chain recombines TRBV6-1 with TRBJ2-3; TRBD2 matches at 12 bases. Germline loops: CDR1 MNHNS, CDR2 SASEGT. With 6 bases clipped from V and 10 bases from J, the junction kept 11 bases outside the gene matches. The CDR3 runs to 15 residues.

The chain recombines TRBV7-9 with TRBJ1-1; D might be TRBD1 (6 bases). The CDR3 runs 15 residues. Germline assignment: CDR1 SEHNR and CDR2 FQNEAQ (reference sequence). The V gene lost 2 bases and the J gene lost 4 bases, with 14 bases spanning the gap. The CDR3 DNA follows: TGTGCCAGCAGCTTATCAGGGGCTTTTAGCACTGAAGCTTTCTTT. Protein product: CASSLSGAFSTEAFF. The variable domain in full, with the rest retrieved from reference TRBV7-9 and TRBJ1-1, is DTGVSQNPRHKITKRGQNVTFRCDPISEHNRLYWYRQTLGQGPEFLTYFQNEAQLEKSRLLSDRFSAERPKGSFSTLEIQRTEQGDSAMYLCASSLSGAFSTEAFFGQGTRLTVV.

CDR3 bases: TGTGCCAGCAGCAAAGAAGGCATAGTAGGTGAAAAACTGTTTTTT. Its protein is CASSKEGIVGEKLFF. The chain employs TRBV21-1 and TRBJ1-4. TRBV21-1 represents a pseudogene. The CDR3 contains 15 residues.

The V and J genes are TRBV6-1 and TRBJ1-1; D may be TRBD1 (5 bases). Trimming pared 2 bases from V and 4 bases from J, leaving 11 bases between. CDR3 length equals 14 residues. The germline gives CDR1 MNHNS, CDR2 SASEGT. For the CDR3, the DNA is TGTGCCAGCAGTGAAATAACGGGGGGCACTGAAGCTTTCTTT. Translation gives CASSEITGGTEAFF.

The genes are TRBV20-1 and TRBJ1-2; D ambiguous. Trimming took off 4 bases at V and 3 bases at J, with 3 bases between the two ends. The CDR3 is 10 amino acids. In germline, CDR1 is DFQATT, CDR2 SNEGSKA (reference sequence). CDR3 bases: TGCAGTGCTAACTACTATGGCTACACCTTC. It encodes CSANYYGYTF.

This clone was observed a handful of times. This chain links TRBV7-9 with TRBJ2-1; a weak D match, TRBD2 (5 bases). CDR3 length equals 17 residues. The germline V gene encodes CDR1 SEHNR and CDR2 FQNEAQ (reference sequence). The V and J ends lost 5 bases and 0 bases respectively, with 17 bases between them. In DNA form, the CDR3 reads TGTGCCAGCAGCCCCTTTGGGCGGGTCAGCTCCTACAATGAGCAGTTCTTC. Protein: CASSPFGRVSSYNEQFF.

This clone was seen just once. One end of the junction does not line up with germline, which may come from a read error. J is TRBJ2-7 and V is TRBV27; possible D gene TRBD1, 6 bases. Germline loops: CDR1 MNHEY, CDR2 SMNVEV (reference sequence). There are 14 residues in the CDR3. CDR3 nucleotides: TGTGCCAGCAGCCCAAACAGGGCTTGGGGGCGGACAGTCTTC. Protein: CASSPNRAWGRTVF.

The chain's CDR3 is CASSASGLTYNEQFF. The DNA of the CDR3 is TGTGCCAGCAGCGCTAGCGGGCTAACCTACAATGAGCAGTTCTTC. The chain is built from TRBV5-4 and TRBJ2-1; 8 bases align to TRBD2. This CDR3 has 15 amino acids. Germline CDR1 and CDR2: SGHNT and YYREEE (reference sequence). Trimming removed 4 bases from V and 2 bases from J; junction bases left unmatched: 5.

This chain connects TRBV5-6 to TRBJ2-3; D might be TRBD1 or TRBD2, each matching 6 bases. Germline V CDR1 and CDR2: SGHDT, YYEEEE. This CDR3 is 17 amino acids long. V was shortened by 4 bases and J by 2 bases, with 20 bases between the two germline ends. In nucleotides, the CDR3 is TGTGCCAGCAGCGACCGGAGGTCCCGGGGGCCCACAGATACGCAGTATTTT. As protein: CASSDRRSRGPTDTQYF. The variable domain in full, completed from reference TRBV5-6 and TRBJ2-3, reads DAGVTQSPTHLIKTRGQQVTLRCSPKSGHDTVSWYQQALGQGPQFIFQYYEEEERQRGNFPDRFSGHQFPNYSSELNVNALLLGDSALYLCASSDRRSRGPTDTQYFGPGTRLTVL.

The CDR3 loop reads CASSVRAGGQKQYF. CDR3 nucleotide sequence: TGTGCCAGCAGTGTGCGAGCGGGAGGCCAAAAGCAGTACTTC. V usage is TRBV6-1 and J usage is TRBJ2-7; 9 nucleotides match TRBD2. Germline-derived CDR1 and CDR2 are MNHNS and SASEGT. The CDR3 runs to 14 residues. Losses at the gene ends were 4 bases for V and 8 bases for J; bases not matched to a gene: 9.

V and J are TRBV5-1 and TRBJ2-3, with D tentatively TRBD1 (5 bases). The CDR3 loop spans 15 amino acids. Germline CDR1 is SGHRS and CDR2 is YFSETQ. V was cut by 4 bases and J by 0 bases, with 12 bases left in between. The CDR3 region has the DNA TGCGCCAGCAGCCTGGACACGCTTAGCACAGATACGCAGTATTTT. Translating gives CASSLDTLSTDTQYF.

This chain uses TRBV7-8 with TRBJ2-5, with unresolved D. This CDR3 comprises 12 residues. Germline V gene lookup returns CDR1 SGHVS and CDR2 FQNEAQ. V lost 1 base, J lost 7 bases, and 7 bases lay in between. The CDR3 is CASSLEGGTQYF. CDR3 sequence (DNA): TGTGCCAGCAGCTTAGAAGGTGGGACCCAGTACTTC.

The chain combines TRBV6-5 with TRBJ1-3; no reliable D call. V lost 4 bases and J lost 6, with 4 bases in between. CDR1 is MNHEY and CDR2 is SVGAGI in the germline V gene. The CDR3 covers 11 residues. CDR3 residues: CASSSENTIYF. The CDR3 DNA reads as TGTGCCAGCAGTTCGGAAAACACCATATATTTT.

This clone was counted a single time. This chain joins TRBV18 and TRBJ2-1; no firm D call. Germline values: CDR1 KGHSH, CDR2 LQKENI. V was cut by 0 bases and J by 2 bases, with 2 bases left in between. The CDR3 is 13 amino acids. CDR3 region: CASSPPTYNEQFF. CDR3 sequence (DNA): TGTGCCAGCTCACCACCAACCTACAATGAGCAGTTCTTC.

In nucleotides, the CDR3 is TGTGCCAGCAGGACGAGCTCCTATAATTCACCCCTCCACTTT. It yields the protein CASRTSSYNSPLHF. This chain links TRBV6-1 with TRBJ1-6; D uncertain. The CDR3 runs 14 residues. Deletions cut 6 bases from V and 0 bases from J, with 6 bases between. CDR1 and CDR2 from the germline V gene are MNHNS and SASEGT.

This clone showed up just once. The chain joins TRBV9 to TRBJ1-4; D gene unclear. The germline CDR1 and CDR2 sequences are SGDLS and YYNGEE. This CDR3 contains 14 residues. The V and J ends lost 4 bases and 3 bases respectively, with 10 bases between them. The CDR3 reads CASSSGAANEKLFF. CDR3 nucleotides: TGTGCCAGCAGCTCCGGCGCGGCTAATGAAAAACTGTTTTTT.

The genes are TRBV6-1 and TRBJ1-2; perhaps TRBD1 as D (5 bases). In germline, CDR1 is MNHNS, CDR2 SASEGT. The CDR3 has 15 amino acids. Trimming pared 3 bases from V and 5 bases from J, leaving 16 bases between. The CDR3 bases are TGTGCCAGCAGTGACACGCCGGGGCCGACGTATGGCTACACCTTC. Translated: CASSDTPGPTYGYTF.

Details on this clone: Other DNA sequences in the same sample also yield this CDR3. This sequence joins TRBV18 and TRBJ2-5; tentatively, D is TRBD2 (5 bases). The CDR3 length is 14 residues. Per germline, CDR1 KGHSH and CDR2 LQKENI. The germline V and J ends were trimmed by 8 bases and 8 bases, with 21 bases remaining between them. The CDR3 DNA reads as TGTGCCAGCACTAGAGGTTCTGCGGTGGAAACCCAGTACTTC. Protein: CASTRGSAVETQYF.

The V gene is TRBV19, the J gene TRBJ1-3; D remains unclear. This CDR3 contains 16 residues. The germline V gene has CDR1 LNHDA and CDR2 SQIVND (reference sequence). V was pared by 4 bases and J by 0 bases, with 13 bases between. CDR3 amino acids: CASSSGTKNSGNTIYF. CDR3 DNA: TGTGCCAGTAGTAGCGGTACCAAGAACTCTGGAAACACCATATATTTT.

This chain joins TRBV5-6 and TRBJ2-5; D is ambiguous. Trimming took 0 bases from V and 3 from J, leaving 9 bases between them. Germline V gene sequence: CDR1 SGHDT, CDR2 YYEEEE. This CDR3 contains 14 residues. The CDR3 DNA reads as TGTGCCAGCAGCTTGGGAGTTGGAGAAGAGACCCAGTACTTC. Residues: CASSLGVGEETQYF.

The gene calls are TRBV14 and TRBJ2-5, with D unclear. Germline assignment: CDR1 SGHDN and CDR2 FVKESK. CDR3 length: 13 residues. Trimming removed 1 base at V and 9 bases at J, with 12 bases between. The CDR3 DNA reads TGTGCCAGCAGCCAAGTAGTAGGGCGAGCCCAGTACTTC. This translates into CASSQVVGRAQYF.

This sequence joins TRBV30 and TRBJ1-4; D gene unclear. V dropped 7 bases and J dropped 0 bases, with 9 bases sitting between them. This CDR3 is 13 amino acids long. Per the germline V gene, CDR1 is GTSNPN and CDR2 is SVGIG (reference sequence). CDR3 in DNA: TGTGCCTCCGGCGGATCAACTAATGAAAAACTGTTTTTT. It translates to CASGGSTNEKLFF.

The chain is built from TRBV27 and TRBJ2-7; D is perhaps TRBD2 (6 bases). Per germline, CDR1 MNHEY and CDR2 SMNVEV (reference sequence). The CDR3 consists of 15 residues. Between the trimmed V and J ends, which lost 5 bases and 4 bases, there was a span of 18 bases. The CDR3 DNA sequence: TGTGCCAGCAGTGAAAGTAATGGAGGGCAATACGAGCAGTACTTC. This gives the protein CASSESNGGQYEQYF.

The chain recombines TRBV5-6 with TRBJ2-6; D may be TRBD1 (6 bases). Trimming took 4 bases from V and 0 from J, leaving 17 bases between them. This CDR3 comprises 18 residues. Germline CDR1 and CDR2: SGHDT and YYEEEE. The CDR3 here is CASSAEQGFSSGANVLTF. The CDR3 nucleotides read TGTGCCAGCAGCGCCGAACAGGGTTTTAGCTCTGGGGCCAACGTCCTGACTTTC. Using reference TRBV5-6 and TRBJ2-6 for the parts outside the CDR3, the full variable domain is DAGVTQSPTHLIKTRGQQVTLRCSPKSGHDTVSWYQQALGQGPQFIFQYYEEEERQRGNFPDRFSGHQFPNYSSELNVNALLLGDSALYLCASSAEQGFSSGANVLTFGAGSRLTVL.

V and J are TRBV29-1 and TRBJ1-1; 7 bases agree with TRBD1. V gave up 5 bases and J gave up 8 bases; unmatched junction bases: 8. The CDR3 totals 12 residues. Germline-derived CDR1 and CDR2 are SQVTM and ANQGSEA. The CDR3 here is CSVKAGGREAFF. CDR3 sequence (DNA): TGCAGCGTTAAAGCAGGGGGTCGGGAAGCTTTCTTT.

This clone has only one observation. The chain recombines TRBV2 with TRBJ2-6; possibly TRBD1 for D (6 bases). Trimming stripped 0 bases from V and 1 base from J, with 7 bases between. This CDR3 comprises 16 residues. Germline lookup yields CDR1 SNHLY and CDR2 FYNNEI. Here the CDR3 DNA reads TGTGCCAGCAGTGAAGCAGGGGGATCTGGGGCCAACGTCCTGACTTTC. Translated: CASSEAGGSGANVLTF.